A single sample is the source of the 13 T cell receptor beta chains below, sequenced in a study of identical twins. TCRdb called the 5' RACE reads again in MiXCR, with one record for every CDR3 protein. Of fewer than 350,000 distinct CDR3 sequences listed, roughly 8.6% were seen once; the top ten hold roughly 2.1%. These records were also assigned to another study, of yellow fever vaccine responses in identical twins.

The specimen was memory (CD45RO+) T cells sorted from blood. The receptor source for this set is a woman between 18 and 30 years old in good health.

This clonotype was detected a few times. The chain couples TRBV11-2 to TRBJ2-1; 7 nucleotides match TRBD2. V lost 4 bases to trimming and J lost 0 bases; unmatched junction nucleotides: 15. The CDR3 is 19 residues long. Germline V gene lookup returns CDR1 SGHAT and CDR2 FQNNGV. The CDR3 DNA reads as TGTGCCAGCAGCTCCCAAGCGGCGGGAGTTCGAAGCTCCTACAATGAGCAGTTCTTC. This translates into CASSSQAAGVRSSYNEQFF.

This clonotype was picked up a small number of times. DNA for the CDR3: TGTGCCAGCAGCTTAAGGTCGGCAGGCACAGATACGCAGTATTTT. This codes for CASSLRSAGTDTQYF. The V and J genes are TRBV7-9 and TRBJ2-3, with unresolved D. From germline, CDR1 is SEHNR and CDR2 FQNEAQ (reference sequence). CDR3 length equals 15 residues. The V gene lost 2 bases and the J gene lost 1 base, with 10 bases spanning the gap.

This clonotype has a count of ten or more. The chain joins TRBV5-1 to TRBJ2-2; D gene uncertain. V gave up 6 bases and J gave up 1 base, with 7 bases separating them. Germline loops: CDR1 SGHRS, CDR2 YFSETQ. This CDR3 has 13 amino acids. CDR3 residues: CASNNQNTGELFF. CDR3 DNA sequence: TGCGCCAGCAACAACCAGAACACCGGGGAGCTGTTTTTT.

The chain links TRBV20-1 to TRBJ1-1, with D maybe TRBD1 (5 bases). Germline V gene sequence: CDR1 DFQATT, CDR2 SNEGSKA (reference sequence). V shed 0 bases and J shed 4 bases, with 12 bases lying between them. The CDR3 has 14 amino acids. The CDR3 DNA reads TGCAGTGCTAGAGATGGGGCAGGGCCCACTGAAGCTTTCTTT. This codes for CSARDGAGPTEAFF.

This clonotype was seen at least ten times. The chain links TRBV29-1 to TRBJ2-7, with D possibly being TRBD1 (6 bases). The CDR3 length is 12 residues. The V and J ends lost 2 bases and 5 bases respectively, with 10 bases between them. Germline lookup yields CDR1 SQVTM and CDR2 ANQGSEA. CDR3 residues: CSVEQGIDEQYF. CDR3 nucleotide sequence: TGCAGCGTTGAACAGGGGATAGACGAGCAGTACTTC.

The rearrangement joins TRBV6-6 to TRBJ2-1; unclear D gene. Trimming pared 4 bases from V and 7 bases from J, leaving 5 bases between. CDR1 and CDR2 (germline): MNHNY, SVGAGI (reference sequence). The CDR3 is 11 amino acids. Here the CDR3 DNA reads TGTGCCAGCAGTTGGTTAAATGAGCAGTTCTTC. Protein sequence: CASSWLNEQFF.

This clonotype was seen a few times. The CDR3 coding sequence is TGTGCCAGCAGCCGCCTGAGAGTCGAGGGCTACACCTTC. It translates to CASSRLRVEGYTF. The rearrangement uses TRBV14 and TRBJ1-2, with D uncertain. CDR1 is SGHDN, CDR2 FVKESK, per germline. V was pared by 4 bases and J by 8 bases, with 14 bases between. The CDR3 sequence is 13 residues long.

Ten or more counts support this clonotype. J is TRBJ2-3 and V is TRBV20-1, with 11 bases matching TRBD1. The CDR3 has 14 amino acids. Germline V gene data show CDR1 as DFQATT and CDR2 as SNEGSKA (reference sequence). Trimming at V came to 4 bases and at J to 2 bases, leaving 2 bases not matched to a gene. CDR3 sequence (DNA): TGCAGTGCTATGGACAGGGGGCCCACAGATACGCAGTATTTT. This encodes CSAMDRGPTDTQYF.

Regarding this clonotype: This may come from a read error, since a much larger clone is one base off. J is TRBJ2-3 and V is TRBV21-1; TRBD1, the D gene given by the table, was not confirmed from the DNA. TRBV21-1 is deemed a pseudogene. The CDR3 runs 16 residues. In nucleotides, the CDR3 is TGTGCCAACAGCAACCAGTGGACAGGAAGCACAGATACGCAGTATTTT. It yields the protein CANSNQWTGSTDTQYF.

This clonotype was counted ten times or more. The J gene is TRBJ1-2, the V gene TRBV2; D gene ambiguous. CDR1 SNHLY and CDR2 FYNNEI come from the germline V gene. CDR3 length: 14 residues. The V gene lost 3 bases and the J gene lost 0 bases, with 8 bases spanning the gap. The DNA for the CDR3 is TGTGCCAGCAGTGACTACAGTCCTAACTATGGCTACACCTTC. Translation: CASSDYSPNYGYTF.

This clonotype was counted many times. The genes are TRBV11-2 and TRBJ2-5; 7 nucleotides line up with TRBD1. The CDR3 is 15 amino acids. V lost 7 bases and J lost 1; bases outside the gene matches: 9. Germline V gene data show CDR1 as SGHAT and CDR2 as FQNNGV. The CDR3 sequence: CASTKGDRFQETQYF. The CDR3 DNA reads TGTGCCAGCACCAAAGGGGACAGATTCCAAGAGACCCAGTACTTC.

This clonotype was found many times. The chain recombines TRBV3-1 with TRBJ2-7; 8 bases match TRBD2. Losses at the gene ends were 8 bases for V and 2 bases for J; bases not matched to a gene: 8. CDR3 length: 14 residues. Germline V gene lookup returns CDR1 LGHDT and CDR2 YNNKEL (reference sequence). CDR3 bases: TGTGCCAGCGGGGATGCGGGAGGCGCCTACGAGCAGTACTTC. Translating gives CASGDAGGAYEQYF.

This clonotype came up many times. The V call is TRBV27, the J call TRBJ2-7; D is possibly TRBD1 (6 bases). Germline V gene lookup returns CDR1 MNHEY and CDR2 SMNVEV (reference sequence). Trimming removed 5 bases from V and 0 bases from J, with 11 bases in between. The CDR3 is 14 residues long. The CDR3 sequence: CASSPIQGSYEQYF. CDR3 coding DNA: TGTGCCAGCAGTCCCATACAGGGCTCCTACGAGCAGTACTTC.